This record concerns one T cell receptor (beta chain) sequence. Its antigen is not known. The entry originates in a study of shared clonotypes between healthy human individuals. As for the study in general: Per-donor plates numbered three CD4 naive, three CD4 memory, two CD8 naive and one CD8 memory. Study results and limitations: Limitation of the genetic and exposure-history diversity represented came from the few donors.

DNA at about 200 ng, roughly 30,000 T cell genomes, went into sorted-subset replicate PCRs. Profiled with immunoSEQ multiplex PCR; TCRdb holds only in-frame clones, not every one. The table includes 1,500,000 or so clones, approximately 98.5% detected once. V dropped 0 bases and J dropped 6 bases, with 7 bases sitting between them. This CDR3 has 13 amino acids. All donors were healthy HIV-negative adults lacking recent acute infections or vaccinations. Material: naive CD4+ T cells sorted from blood. Stated subset: CD45RA+ positively selected. The chain uses TRBV5-3 and TRBJ2-1; no firm D call. TRBV5-3 is filed as an ORF, its function uncertain. The source of this sequence is a young man in good health. The CDR3 is CARSLAKSNEQFF. Written as DNA, the CDR3 is TGTGCCAGAAGCTTGGCAAAGAGCAATGAGCAGTTCTTC.